Included here is one T cell receptor (beta chain) sequence, with context. Naive CD8 cells lacked CD45RO, underwent positive selection for CCR7 and left out terminally differentiated effector memory CD45RA+ cells. Donors were Caucasian adults residing in Nashville, Tennessee, USA. This entry is derived from a study of shared clonotypes between healthy human individuals. The CDR3 runs 16 residues. After removal of 0 bases from V and 5 bases from J, the junction contained 7 bases not matched to a gene. Germline-derived CDR1 and CDR2 are MGHRA and YSYEKL. A deep-level run was used for the assay. How the authors handled the data: As immunoSEQ supplied junction-only sequences (without quality scores), filtering differed. Profiling relied on immunoSEQ multiplex PCR, and the TCRdb table lists in-frame clones only, not all of them. That table furnishes V, J and clone size, whereas the DNA furnished D and trimming. The table includes some 2.1 million clones, about 95% detected once.

The sequencing input was naive CD8+ T cells sorted from blood. The sequence came from a man younger than 30 in good health. This sequence joins TRBV4-1 and TRBJ2-1; 7 bases fit TRBD2. This CDR3 reads CASSQDLASGHNEQFF. CDR3 sequence (DNA): TGCGCCAGCAGCCAAGATTTGGCTAGCGGACACAATGAGCAGTTCTTC.